Each of the 9 T cell receptor beta chains below was sequenced from the same sample in a study of spatial heterogeneity in lung cancer. In TCRdb, the 5' RACE reads were re-called with MiXCR into one record per CDR3 protein. The table includes about 50,000 distinct CDR3 sequences, 6.5% to 8% detected once. Time point specified: sample taken at primary tumor resection. Unsorted tumor, nontumor lung tissue or cryopreserved PBMC supplied the whole RNA. This specimen was PBMCs, taken at surgery. These receptors all come from a female donor with early-stage non-small cell lung cancer.

By share of the sample, this clonotype is medium-sized. V usage is TRBV6-5 and J usage is TRBJ2-5; tentatively, D is TRBD1 (5 bases). CDR3 length: 15 amino acids. Trimming removed 2 bases at V and 4 bases at J, with 14 bases between. Germline V gene data show CDR1 as MNHEY and CDR2 as SVGAGI. The CDR3 sequence is CASSYTTVPGETQYF. The CDR3 nucleotides are TGTGCCAGCAGTTACACGACAGTCCCCGGAGAGACCCAGTACTTC.

This clonotype was seen many times. V gene TRBV20-1 combines with J gene TRBJ1-4, with 8 bases that match TRBD1. The germline V gene has CDR1 DFQATT and CDR2 SNEGSKA (reference sequence). The CDR3 is 14 amino acids. Losses at the gene ends were 6 bases for V and 8 bases for J; bases not matched to a gene: 11. This CDR3 reads CSAETDRGLEKLFF. The CDR3 DNA follows: TGCAGTGCCGAAACCGACAGGGGACTCGAAAAACTGTTTTTT.

This clonotype was observed at least ten times. As DNA, the CDR3 is TGCAGTGCTACCTCAGGGAGCGGATCCACCTACGAGCAGTACTTC. This translates into CSATSGSGSTYEQYF. The genes are TRBV20-1 and TRBJ2-7, with D perhaps TRBD1 or TRBD2 (5 bases each). Germline CDR1 reads DFQATT; CDR2 reads SNEGSKA (reference sequence). The length of the CDR3 is 15 residues. The V gene lost 4 bases and the J gene lost 2 bases, with 18 bases spanning the gap.

The J gene is TRBJ2-5, the V gene TRBV6-5, with 11 bases identical to TRBD2. This CDR3 contains 16 residues. V gave up 0 bases and J gave up 1 base; unmatched junction bases: 1. Germline V lookup: CDR1 MNHEY, CDR2 SVGAGI. The DNA of the CDR3 is TGTGCCAGCAGTTACTCCCTAGCGGGGGGCCAAGAGACCCAGTACTTC. Translation: CASSYSLAGGQETQYF.

This sequence joins TRBV7-3 and TRBJ1-1; D call uncertain. CDR1 is SGHTA, CDR2 FQGTGA, per germline. V was trimmed by 4 bases and J by 1 base, leaving 10 bases between them. The CDR3 loop spans 14 amino acids. The CDR3 here is CASSSGLGNTEAFF. The CDR3 DNA is TGTGCCAGCAGCTCCGGGTTGGGGAACACTGAAGCTTTCTTT.

This clonotype was detected ten times or more. The chain has TRBV12-3 or TRBV12-4 and TRBJ2-6; maybe TRBD2 (5 bases). CDR3 size: 15 residues. The V end was cut by 1 base, the J end by 1 base, with 5 bases between. The CDR3 protein is CASSLGGSGANVLTF. The CDR3 DNA sequence: TGTGCCAGCAGTTTAGGAGGGTCTGGGGCCAACGTCCTGACTTTC.

This chain connects TRBV30 to TRBJ1-4; D is uncertain. There are 14 residues in the CDR3. Germline V gene sequence: CDR1 GTSNPN, CDR2 SVGIG (reference sequence). Trimming pared 4 bases from V and 5 bases from J, leaving 14 bases between. CDR3 sequence reads: CAWMPRISNEKLFF. The CDR3 DNA is TGTGCCTGGATGCCTAGGATTTCGAATGAAAAACTGTTTTTT.

The gene calls are TRBV19 and TRBJ1-1, with D uncertain. CDR1 LNHDA and CDR2 SQIVND come from the germline V gene (reference sequence). Trimming pared 2 bases from V and 2 bases from J, leaving 9 bases between. CDR3 length: 14 residues. CDR3 loop: CASSISGPNTEAFF. The DNA of the CDR3 is TGTGCCAGTAGTATATCTGGGCCTAACACTGAAGCTTTCTTT.

The chain combines TRBV7-2 with TRBJ2-1; weak D call: TRBD1 (6 bases). CDR1 SGHTA and CDR2 FQGNSA come from the germline V gene. The V gene lost 5 bases and the J gene lost 1 base, with 12 bases spanning the gap. The CDR3 has 15 residues. The CDR3, as DNA: TGTGCCAGCAGCCTCACAGGGAGTTCCTACAATGAGCAGTTCTTC. Protein sequence: CASSLTGSSYNEQFF.